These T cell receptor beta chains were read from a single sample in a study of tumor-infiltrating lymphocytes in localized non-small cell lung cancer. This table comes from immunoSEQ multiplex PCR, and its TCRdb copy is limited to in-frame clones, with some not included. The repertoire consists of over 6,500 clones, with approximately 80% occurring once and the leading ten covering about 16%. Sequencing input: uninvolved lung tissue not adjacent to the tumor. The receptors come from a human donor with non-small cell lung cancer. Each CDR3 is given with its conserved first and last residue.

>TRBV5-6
CASSFGKEGYTF
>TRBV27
CASSLGGWGESYEQYF
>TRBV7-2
CASSLAWWNTEAFF
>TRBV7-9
CASSFGTGSTYNEQFF
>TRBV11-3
CASSSSGGFEQYF
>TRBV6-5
CASSDGYSNQPQHF
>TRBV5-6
CASSLSANSGNTIYF
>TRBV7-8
CASSPSMGTSREQYF
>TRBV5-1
CASRSGTVGTGELFF
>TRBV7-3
CASSSLLDNEQFF
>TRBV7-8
CASSLDRFEQYF
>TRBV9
CASSAGGGPPDTQYF
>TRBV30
CAWRWGQMNTEAFF
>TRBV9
CASSVAGGVQNTEAFF
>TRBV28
CASSKAGATGTEAFF
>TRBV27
CASSPRTGDQPQHF
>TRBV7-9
CASSLDMGRGNTIYF
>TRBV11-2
CASSPRGGETQYF
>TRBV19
CASSPGGRRAGELFF
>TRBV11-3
CASSLRGGTGETQYF
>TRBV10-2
CASRDPNQPQHF
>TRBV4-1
CASSQTPGGAYGYTF
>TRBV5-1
CASSPRPSNEQFF
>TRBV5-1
CASSSLGGNEQYF
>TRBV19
CASSVGRDVGYTF
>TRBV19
CASRPLHTGELFF
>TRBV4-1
CASRRVPGQGTYEQYF
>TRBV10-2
CASSDQGQGEAFF
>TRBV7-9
CASSLSSAGTDTQYF
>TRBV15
CATSRPQVGAPYEQYF
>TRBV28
CATRRGSSYNEQFF
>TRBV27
CASSPIGGRYEQYF
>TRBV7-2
CASSQLGTIYF
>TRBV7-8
CASSLGNRAYEQYF
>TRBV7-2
CASSPWTSSTDTQYF
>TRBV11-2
CASSPYWGEGQETQYF
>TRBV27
CASSLKGPETQYF
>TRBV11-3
CASSQGSGDEQYF
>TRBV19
CASSIAGGAGETQYF
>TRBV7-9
CASRFQGASTGELFF
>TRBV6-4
CASSSRDRGDTGELFF
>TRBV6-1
CASSPGVLGGDEQFF
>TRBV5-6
CASRGGQGLNEKLFF
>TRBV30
CAWSQLPNQPQHF
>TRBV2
CASNQQGNNGELFF
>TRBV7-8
CASSLGSYNSPLHF